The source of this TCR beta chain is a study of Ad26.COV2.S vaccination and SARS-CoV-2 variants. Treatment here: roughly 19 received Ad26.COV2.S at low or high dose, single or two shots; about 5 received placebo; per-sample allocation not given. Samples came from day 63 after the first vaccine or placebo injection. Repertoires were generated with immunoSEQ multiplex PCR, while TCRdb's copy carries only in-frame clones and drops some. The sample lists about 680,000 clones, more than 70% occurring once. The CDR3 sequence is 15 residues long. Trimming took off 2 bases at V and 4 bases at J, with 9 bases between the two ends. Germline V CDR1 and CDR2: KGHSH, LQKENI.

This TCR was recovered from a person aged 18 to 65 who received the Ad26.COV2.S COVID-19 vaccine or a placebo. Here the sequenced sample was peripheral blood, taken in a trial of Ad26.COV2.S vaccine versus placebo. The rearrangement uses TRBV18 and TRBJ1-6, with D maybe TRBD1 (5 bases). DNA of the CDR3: TGTGCCAGCTCACCAGGGGCACCATATAATTCACCCCTCCACTTT. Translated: CASSPGAPYNSPLHF.